The 11 T cell receptor beta chains reported below all come from one sample, sequenced in a study of shared clonotypes between healthy human individuals. The protocol was immunoSEQ multiplex PCR, while the TCRdb copy is restricted to in-frame clones and leaves out a portion. The data contain 100,000 or so clones, less than 60% of them seen just once; the ten biggest clones take up around 15%. The specimen sequenced was PBMCs. Receptor source: a woman aged 40 to 55 in good health. Some clones in this sample may be carry-over from other donors' samples.

This clone has more than one count but fewer than ten. V is TRBV4-3 and J is TRBJ2-3, with 12 bases lining up with TRBD2. CDR3 size: 17 residues. CDR1 and CDR2 from the germline V gene are LGHNA and YSLEER. V shed 0 bases, J shed 8 bases, and the junction held 9 bases outside the gene matches. CDR3 DNA: TGCGCCAGCAGCCAAGATCATCAACTAGCGGGAGGTGGTACGCAGTATTTT. This codes for CASSQDHQLAGGGTQYF.

Only one count was recorded for this clone. The V and J genes are TRBV7-9 and TRBJ2-7; D remains ambiguous. This CDR3 is 13 amino acids long. Trimming removed 2 bases at V and 2 bases at J, with 7 bases between. Germline CDR1 SEHNR, CDR2 FQNEAQ (reference sequence). CDR3 region: CASSLPQTYEQYF. CDR3 coding DNA: TGTGCCAGCAGCTTACCTCAGACCTACGAGCAGTACTTC.

This clone was seen repeatedly, ten times or more. The gene calls are TRBV28 and TRBJ2-5; 11 bases line up with TRBD2. Germline V lookup: CDR1 MDHEN, CDR2 SYDVKM. The ends lost 6 bases at V and 5 bases at J; junction bases unmatched: 8. This CDR3 has 15 amino acids. The CDR3 loop is CASSTLAGGGETQYF. DNA of the CDR3: TGTGCCAGCAGCACGCTAGCGGGAGGTGGGGAGACCCAGTACTTC.

This clone showed up many times. Other DNA sequences in the same sample also yield this CDR3. The chain joins TRBV5-4 to TRBJ2-7, with 11 bases matching TRBD1. V dropped 5 bases and J dropped 4; count of bases not matched to a gene: 8. CDR1 and CDR2 from the germline V gene are SGHNT and YYREEE (reference sequence). The length of the CDR3 is 15 residues. The CDR3 protein is CASSPGQGAQYEQYF. The CDR3 bases are TGTGCCAGCAGTCCTGGACAGGGGGCGCAGTACGAGCAGTACTTC. Full variable domain (remainder filled in from reference TRBV5-4 and TRBJ2-7): ETGVTQSPTHLIKTRGQQVTLRCSSQSGHNTVSWYQQALGQGPQFIFQYYREEENGRGNFPPRFSGLQFPNYSSELNVNALELDDSALYLCASSPGQGAQYEQYFGPGTRLTVT.

This clone appeared many times. V and J are TRBV29-1 and TRBJ1-3; D is perhaps TRBD1 (6 bases). The V end lost 6 bases, the J end lost 7 bases, and 13 bases lay between the germline ends. The CDR3 is 12 amino acids. The germline CDR1 and CDR2 sequences are SQVTM and ANQGSEA. DNA of the CDR3: TGCAGCGTGGTAGTAGGGGGGAACACCATATATTTT. It yields the protein CSVVVGGNTIYF. The full variable domain, with the rest looked up from reference TRBV29-1 and TRBJ1-3, is SAVISQKPSRDICQRGTSLTIQCQVDSQVTMMFWYRQQPGQSLTLIATANQGSEATYESGFVIDKFPISRPNLTFSTLTVSNMSPEDSSIYLCSVVVGGNTIYFGEGSWLTVV.

The J gene is TRBJ1-1, the V gene TRBV4-2; tentative D call: TRBD1 (5 bases). This CDR3 spans 15 amino acids. Per the germline V gene, CDR1 is LGHNA and CDR2 is YNFKEQ. Trimming removed 0 bases from V and 1 base from J, with 9 bases in between. The CDR3 loop is CASSQDGTGNTEAFF. CDR3 nucleotide sequence: TGTGCCAGCAGCCAAGATGGGACGGGGAACACTGAAGCTTTCTTT.

This clone was detected ten times or more. Other nucleotide sequences in the sample specify the same CDR3. This chain joins TRBV20-1 and TRBJ2-7; TRBD1 agrees at 9 bases. Trimming removed 5 bases from V and 11 bases from J; junction bases left unmatched: 7. Germline values: CDR1 DFQATT, CDR2 SNEGSKA (reference sequence). The CDR3 is made up of 11 amino acids. CDR3 nucleotide sequence: TGCAGTGCTCGTACAGGGGGCATGGAGTACTTC. Encoded protein: CSARTGGMEYF.

CDR3 loop: CASRRGASPDTQYF. Here the CDR3 DNA reads TGTGCCAGCAGGCGGGGGGCCTCACCAGATACGCAGTATTTT. This rearrangement joins TRBV6-1 to TRBJ2-3; TRBD2 agrees at 8 bases. CDR3 length: 14 amino acids. Germline CDR1 is MNHNS and CDR2 is SASEGT. With 6 bases clipped from V and 4 bases from J, the junction kept 6 bases outside the gene matches.

The genes are TRBV28 and TRBJ1-1; the D gene is possibly TRBD1 (6 bases). Looked up from germline, CDR1 is MDHEN and CDR2 is SYDVKM. There are 14 residues in the CDR3. V lost 6 bases and J 8 bases, leaving 19 bases between the germline ends. For the CDR3, the DNA is TGTGCCAGCAGCTTACAGGGAGGTGGTGGAGAAGCTTTCTTT. Amino acid sequence: CASSLQGGGGEAFF.

The sample holds many counts of this clone. Within the sample, other DNA sequences also encode this same CDR3. The chain has TRBV28 and TRBJ1-4; D unclear. There are 13 residues in the CDR3. CDR1 and CDR2 from the germline V gene are MDHEN and SYDVKM. V was trimmed by 6 bases and J by 10 bases, leaving 15 bases between them. The CDR3 region has the DNA TGTGCCAGCAGACAATACAGCGGAATAAAACTGTTTTTT. Residues: CASRQYSGIKLFF.

This clone was detected once. This likely reflects a read error, since a far larger clone is one base away. The V and J genes are TRBV28 and TRBJ2-5, with 12 bases lining up with TRBD2. Per germline, CDR1 MDHEN and CDR2 SYDVKM. The CDR3 length is 16 residues. The CDR3 DNA follows: TGTGCCTGCAGCGACGCCCTAGCGGGAGGGATCGAGACCCAGTACTTC. This codes for CACSDALAGGIETQYF.